This record concerns one T cell receptor (beta chain) sequence. This clone's antigen is unknown. Base qualities are not recorded, but no much larger clone differs from it by a single base. The cohort was made up of approximately 670 healthy bone marrow donors. At the time of sampling, all cohort members were nominally healthy, though unrecorded immune exposures were likely present. The donor tested CMV seropositive and was one of the 289 seropositive cohort members. Each donor provided a peripheral blood sample, and peripheral blood mononuclear cells were used for TCR beta sequencing. The Qiagen DNeasy Blood Extraction Kit was used to extract genomic DNA from the blood cell samples. The data were obtained in a study of cytomegalovirus exposure and HLA in healthy donors (dated by TCRdb to between 2016 and 2019). Background on the whole study: An earlier analysis of a few hundred of the donors reported approximately 280 Gb of sequence data and approximately 120 million unique TCR beta sequences obtained from around 190 million T cells. A separate validation cohort of over 95 different subjects was used in addition to the approximately 700-subject first cohort. The T cell repertoires of some 670 subjects were profiled by immunosequencing and related to cytomegalovirus serostatus. A later analysis re-analyzed previously published TCR beta repertoires from 660 or so donors and added high-resolution HLA genotyping to study TCR occurrence patterns. An early release covering 550 to 700 HLA-typed donors comprised 250 to 350 gigabases of sequencing data and around 80 million unique TCR sequences. Donor age, sex, ethnicity and CMV serostatus were collected together with the repertoire data. Of the 398 genotyped donors, 81% were placed in the genetic ancestry cluster associated with self-reported Caucasian donors. Genome-wide SNP genotypes for about 55% of the roughly 670 donors were used in a later genetic analysis, which treated that subset as a discovery cohort. Roughly 5 DR-DQ haplotypes were handled as single units for association and clustering, since linkage in the cohort was strong. Every discovery cohort repertoire had been produced on one sequencing platform. Among a few hundred genotyped donors of the cohort, an average of approximately 250,000 unique TCR beta nucleotide sequences were sequenced per donor, approximately 20% of them non-productive. An earlier analysis of roughly 580 of the donors used high-throughput TCR beta sequencing to judge whether each TCR beta V gene segment behaved as functional or pseudogenic. Rather than drawing on any new phenotypic data, the later analysis identified candidate immune exposures from TCR beta sequences and the way those sequences occurred across donors. The number of donors typed differed by locus, with about 629-630 for A, B, C, DRB1 and DQB1, 522 for DQA1, nearly 610 for DPA1, and approximately 470 for DPB1. The aim of the study was to test whether cataloging public T cell receptors could identify signatures of past pathogen exposure. To predict cytomegalovirus infection status, the study brought together high-throughput TCR immunosequencing, statistical association of individual TCRs with disease status, and machine learning. HLA typing covered class I and class II loci at four-digit resolution.

Library generation was performed with the immunoSEQ multiplex PCR assay. A mixture of 60 forward primers for TCR Vbeta segments and 13 reverse primers for TCR Jbeta segments was used in the multiplex PCR. The CDR3 region of rearranged TCR beta genes was amplified from genomic DNA with a multiplex PCR assay. The amplified TCR beta libraries were sequenced on the Illumina HiSeq System as 87-base-pair reads. The source study handled its data this way. In a later analysis, some 80 million unique TCR beta chains were counted across the approximately 640 repertoires, and roughly 11 million of these chains were shared by at least two donors. To remove PCR and sequencing errors, raw reads were error-corrected and collapsed into unique sequences using a nearest-neighbor algorithm that merged closely related sequences. Alignment of CDR3 sequences to IMGT reference sequences was used to assign V, D and J gene segments. For a sequence to be retained, a match of at least six nucleotides to both a V gene segment and a J gene segment was required. Rearrangements were classified as productive when the CDR3 lacked stop codons and remained in frame with V and J, and all other rearrangements were classified as non-productive. CDR3 was defined by IMGT convention, running from the second conserved V-encoded cysteine to the conserved J-encoded phenylalanine. The earlier analysis of approximately 590 of the donors excluded any sequence lacking an unambiguous match to a single V gene segment. In an earlier analysis of approximately 550 of the donors, V segments were called functional above 56.7% productive rearrangements and were called segregating when the between-donor standard deviation exceeded 5%. A statistical classification framework was built for diagnosing cytomegalovirus status from the catalog of TCR beta chain sequences. A later analysis assigned V and J genes by comparing TCR nucleotide sequences with IMGT/GENE-DB human TR gene sequences. A later analysis assigned CDR3 sequences and most-parsimonious VDJ recombination scenarios with the TCRdist pipeline. A later analysis defined each TCR beta chain by its CDR3 amino acid sequence plus V-gene family, and excluded reads lacking a unique V-gene family. To address suspected cross-contamination and a sequencing artifact, a later analysis removed 450 to 700 highly shared, low-generation-probability nucleotide sequences. In a later analysis, a clonal expansion index was calculated for each public chain from normalized within-repertoire ranks of inferred template counts. Generation probabilities in a later analysis came from a VDJ recombination model fitted to out-of-frame rearrangements, and those results were checked against IGoR. In a later analysis, TCR-TCR, TCR-HLA and TCR-CMV co-occurrence was scored with hypergeometric tests, and a repertoire-size bias correction was applied to TCR pairs. To estimate false discovery rates, a later analysis permuted the HLA or CMV assignments 20 times. In a later analysis, co-occurring TCRs were grouped using DBSCAN, with TCRdist sequence similarity added in when clustering inside HLA-allele-positive subsets. For co-occurrence clustering, repertoires with fewer than 30,000 or more than 120,000 public chains were excluded, along with 5 or 6 repertoires with anomalous nucleotide sharing. The clones in this table, taken by TCRdb from immuneACCESS, are in-frame only. Not every clone is retained; where verified, under half of the shortfall comes from an unresolved V gene, and the cause of the rest is unknown. D and trimming were read from the DNA, whereas the V and J calls and clone size are those reported in that table. Present in this sample are around 90,000 clones, about four fifths of which were seen just once. Jointly, the top ten make up 3% to 4% of the sample.

Reading from cysteine to phenylalanine, the CDR3 counts 13 amino acids. The CDR3 DNA has 39 bases and is translated from base 1. The germline V gene supplies CDR1 SGHTA and CDR2 FQGNSA. At the junction V is shortened by 6 bases and J by 9 bases, with 15 bases in between. Here is what the overall study found, with its caveats: A later analysis found that TCR association rates varied across HLA loci, with DRB1 alleles showing the most associated TCRs and HLA-C alleles the fewest. When HLA alleles, especially DR and DQ, strongly co-occurred, TCR associations were difficult to assign to individual alleles. In both the original and validation cohorts, the classifier was reported to diagnose cytomegalovirus status with high specificity and sensitivity. This cohort had only TCR beta chains sequenced, and the lack of alpha or paired-chain data limited which features could be detected. Because the 87-base-pair reads could not distinguish some IMGT-functional V segments, including TRBV6-2 and TRBV6-3, those segments were excluded. A later analysis reported that several top co-occurrence clusters appeared linked to parvovirus B19, influenza, CMV and Epstein-Barr virus. According to a later genetic analysis, donors in an Asian-associated ancestry cluster had fewer N-insertions in productive TCRs than the approximately 710-donor mean. Roughly 17 rarely observed V segments, including chromosome 9 orphons, were excluded from the earlier analysis of some 590 of the donors because counts were too low. In a later analysis, over 15,000 TCR beta sequences were associated with specific HLA alleles at a false discovery rate of 0.05. The authors suggested that the approach could potentially be generalized to other disease states and immunological phenotypes. In an earlier analysis of approximately 590 of the donors, most TCR beta V segments appeared in productive rearrangements about 87% or about 30% of the time, broadly matching IMGT annotations. Compared with equally common non-associated chains, HLA-associated TCR beta chains in a later analysis were more clonally expanded and had lower generation probabilities. A few of the identified cytomegalovirus-associated TCR beta chains were confirmed in vitro to be specific for cytomegalovirus antigens. According to a later analysis, most CMV-associated TCR beta chains appeared to be HLA-restricted, and the HLA associations seemed to be driven largely by CMV exposure. A further reported finding was that TCR beta sequences accurately predicted the HLA-A and HLA-B alleles for most subjects in the first cohort. HLA typing was unavailable for some donors at each locus, so association tests used only the typed subset. For the cohort, immune exposure information was limited to CMV serostatus. Linkage disequilibrium might explain the correlated functional status among segregating V segments, but an unknown experimental factor could not be excluded. Most TCR sequences were seen in very few donors, while some public TCRs were found in many individuals. A cluster of highly shared sequence variants was judged likely to be a technical artifact of the sequencing pipeline. In a later genetic analysis, a missense DCLRE1C variant was associated with V-gene and J-gene trimming of TCR beta chains, and the association was replicated in an independent cohort. The study listed 164 TCR beta chains as associated with cytomegalovirus. Sequencing depth was assumed to be roughly uniform across donors in the presence/absence analyses, though that assumption may not hold.

This receptor was taken from a male donor in good health and CMV-seropositive. Material: PBMCs. The rearranged segments are TRBV7-2 and TRBJ2-1; the D gene is perhaps TRBD1, on 6 matching bases. For the CDR3, the sequence is CASRQGSMAEQFF. The sequenced DNA is TGTGCCAGCAGACAGGGATCCATGGCTGAGCAGTTCTTC.